Presented here are 30 T cell receptor beta chains from one specimen sequenced in a study of CD8+ T cells in alopecia areata. Sequencing relied on a cDNA template that was reverse transcribed from extracted RNA. Repertoires were generated with immunoSEQ multiplex PCR, while TCRdb's copy carries only in-frame clones and drops some. The sample contains 120,000 or so clones, around 48% of which appear only once. Specimen: NKG2D-low CD8+ T cells sorted from blood. The receptor source for this set is a human donor with alopecia areata.

This clone was counted a few times. This sequence joins TRBV27 and TRBJ2-2; D ambiguous. The CDR3 length is 14 residues. The germline V gene encodes CDR1 MNHEY and CDR2 SMNVEV (reference sequence). Trimming left V 4 bases short and J 1 base short, with 7 bases between. Here the CDR3 reads CASSWRMNTGELFF. In nucleotides, the CDR3 is TGTGCCAGCAGTTGGCGGATGAACACCGGGGAGCTGTTTTTT.

The V and J genes are TRBV25-1 and TRBJ2-3; D assignment may be TRBD1 or TRBD2 (5 bases each). Germline values: CDR1 MGHDK, CDR2 SYGVNS. The ends were cut back, 6 bases at V and 9 bases at J, with 16 bases in the middle. This CDR3 is 13 amino acids long. CDR3 protein: CASRVGVSDTQYF. The CDR3 DNA is TGTGCCAGCAGAGTGGGGGTTAGTGACACGCAGTATTTT.

This clone was picked up a small number of times. The chain combines TRBV29-1 with TRBJ2-7, with 8 bases fitting TRBD1. The J segment lost 6 bases and the V segment lost 0 bases, leaving 4 bases of the junction unmatched. This CDR3 is 13 amino acids long. CDR1 and CDR2 from the germline V gene are SQVTM and ANQGSEA. Here the CDR3 reads CSVEDQGAGEQYF. As DNA, the CDR3 is TGCAGCGTTGAAGACCAGGGGGCGGGCGAGCAGTACTTC.

The genes are TRBV7-8 and TRBJ2-5; D gene uncertain. The CDR3 is made up of 14 amino acids. V dropped 4 bases and J dropped 10 bases, with 19 bases sitting between them. CDR1 is SGHVS, CDR2 FQNEAQ, per germline. The CDR3 DNA reads as TGTGCCAGCAGCTCGATGGACGGAGTTTGGTACCAGTACTTC. Translation: CASSSMDGVWYQYF.

The chain uses TRBV30 and TRBJ2-7; D not resolved. Germline lookup yields CDR1 GTSNPN and CDR2 SVGIG (reference sequence). Trimming pared 2 bases from V and 2 bases from J, leaving 13 bases between. CDR3 length: 14 residues. The CDR3 spells CAWSPTGIPYEQYF. For the CDR3, the DNA is TGTGCCTGGAGTCCGACGGGTATCCCCTACGAGCAGTACTTC.

This clone was observed a few times. The genes are TRBV29-1 and TRBJ2-5, with 10 bases aligning to TRBD2. Germline values: CDR1 SQVTM, CDR2 ANQGSEA. Trimming cost V 1 base and J 1 base; bases outside gene matches: 12. This CDR3 contains 18 residues. The CDR3: CSVEGHVAAGGPQETQYF. The CDR3 DNA reads TGCAGCGTTGAAGGGCACGTCGCAGCGGGAGGGCCCCAAGAGACCCAGTACTTC.

There are a few counts of this clone. Distinct nucleotide sequences in the sample also encode this CDR3. The chain links TRBV28 to TRBJ2-7, with unresolved D. The germline gives CDR1 MDHEN, CDR2 SYDVKM. This CDR3 is built from 11 residues. The V end lost 5 bases, the J end lost 0 bases, and 2 bases lay between the germline ends. CDR3 sequence reads: CASSSSYEQYF. The CDR3 coding sequence is TGTGCCAGCAGTAGCTCCTACGAGCAGTACTTC.

This clone has a handful of counts. V gene TRBV5-8 combines with J gene TRBJ2-2; D unresolved. This CDR3 has 13 amino acids. In germline, CDR1 is SGHTS, CDR2 YDEGEE. V lost 0 bases, J lost 6 bases, and 6 bases lay in between. CDR3 bases: TGTGCCAGCAGCTTGGTTGCCCCCGGGGAGCTGTTTTTT. Translating it yields CASSLVAPGELFF.

The gene calls are TRBV2 and TRBJ2-5; tentatively, D is TRBD1 (5 bases). V was cut by 4 bases and J by 7 bases, with 10 bases left in between. The CDR3 contains 12 residues. Germline loops: CDR1 SNHLY, CDR2 FYNNEI. The CDR3 is CASSVNQGTQYF. The CDR3 coding sequence is TGTGCCAGCAGTGTAAACCAGGGGACCCAGTACTTC.

The chain combines TRBV5-1 with TRBJ2-3, with D perhaps assigned TRBD1 or TRBD2 (5 bases each). This CDR3 region has 14 residues. V lost 3 bases and J lost 3, with 11 bases in between. Germline CDR1 SGHRS, CDR2 YFSETQ. The CDR3 nucleotides are TGCGCCAGCAGCTATCTGGGGGATACAGATACGCAGTATTTT. Its translation is CASSYLGDTDTQYF. Using reference TRBV5-1 and TRBJ2-3 for the parts outside the CDR3, the full variable domain is KAGVTQTPRYLIKTRGQQVTLSCSPISGHRSVSWYQQTPGQGLQFLFEYFSETQRNKGNFPGRFSGRQFSNSRSEMNVSTLELGDSALYLCASSYLGDTDTQYFGPGTRLTVL.

This chain links TRBV5-6 with TRBJ2-4; D not resolved. The CDR3 loop spans 12 amino acids. Trimming cost V 0 bases and J 6 bases, with 4 bases left between them. CDR1 and CDR2 from the germline V gene are SGHDT and YYEEEE. This chain's CDR3 is CASSLGLNIQYF. The DNA of the CDR3 is TGTGCCAGCAGCTTGGGACTAAACATTCAGTACTTC. The entire variable domain, with the rest obtained from reference TRBV5-6 and TRBJ2-4, is as follows: DAGVTQSPTHLIKTRGQQVTLRCSPKSGHDTVSWYQQALGQGPQFIFQYYEEEERQRGNFPDRFSGHQFPNYSSELNVNALLLGDSALYLCASSLGLNIQYFGAGTRLSVL.

J is TRBJ2-7 and V is TRBV29-1; D gene uncertain. Germline-derived CDR1 and CDR2 are SQVTM and ANQGSEA. Trimming stripped 1 base from V and 5 bases from J, with 9 bases between. This CDR3 comprises 12 residues. Here the CDR3 reads CSVEVKTHEQYF. CDR3 bases: TGCAGCGTTGAAGTCAAGACCCACGAGCAGTACTTC.

This chain joins TRBV2 and TRBJ2-5; D remains unclear. Trimming removed 7 bases at V and 2 bases at J, with 14 bases between. There are 14 residues in the CDR3. The V gene's germline CDR1 is SNHLY and CDR2 FYNNEI. CDR3 sequence: CASTLSDSQETQYF. In nucleotides, the CDR3 is TGTGCCAGCACTCTGAGCGATAGTCAAGAGACCCAGTACTTC.

This clone was picked up a small number of times. The chain combines TRBV5-4 with TRBJ2-5; no definite D call. The length of the CDR3 is 12 residues. V lost 8 bases and J lost 4, with 12 bases in between. The germline V gene encodes CDR1 SGHNT and CDR2 YYREEE (reference sequence). DNA for the CDR3: TGTGCCAGTGGGTCCCCTTTAGAGACCCAGTACTTC. This sequence encodes CASGSPLETQYF.

The rearrangement uses TRBV5-1 and TRBJ2-1; D call uncertain. The CDR3 is 12 residues long. V dropped 7 bases and J dropped 5 bases, with 10 bases sitting between them. Germline V CDR1 and CDR2: SGHRS, YFSETQ. CDR3 bases: TGCGCCAGCTCCCGAGATGACAATGAGCAGTTCTTC. Amino acid sequence: CASSRDDNEQFF.

This clone was picked up a small number of times. V and J are TRBV14 and TRBJ1-1; D is undetermined. The CDR3 extends over 13 amino acids. Germline lookup yields CDR1 SGHDN and CDR2 FVKESK. V was clipped by 4 bases and J by 5 bases, with 11 bases between them. Written as DNA, the CDR3 is TGTGCCAGCAGCCCCTTTGAGACGACTGAAGCTTTCTTT. Translated, it gives CASSPFETTEAFF.

This clone was seen only a few times. The sample has other DNA sequences that encode this CDR3 too. CDR3 loop: CASSLAGELFF. CDR3 DNA sequence: TGTGCCAGCAGCCTAGCCGGGGAGCTGTTTTTT. This rearrangement joins TRBV11-2 to TRBJ2-2; D is undetermined. The CDR3 length is 11 residues. CDR1 and CDR2 (germline): SGHAT, FQNNGV. V lost 5 bases and J lost 6, with 4 bases in between.

The V gene is TRBV5-1, the J gene TRBJ2-5; tentatively, D is TRBD1 (6 bases). Germline CDR1 is SGHRS and CDR2 is YFSETQ. Trimming left V 0 bases short and J 5 bases short, with 11 bases between. The CDR3 spans 14 residues. CDR3 DNA sequence: TGCGCCAGCAGCTTGGATGTGGGGGCGGAGACCCAGTACTTC. Translating gives CASSLDVGAETQYF.

CDR3 DNA: TGTGCCAGCAGCTCCCCGGGACCCTCACCGATAAATGAGCAGTTCTTC. The encoded protein is CASSSPGPSPINEQFF. The chain recombines TRBV7-9 with TRBJ2-1; D is tentatively TRBD1 or TRBD2 (5 bases each). This CDR3 has 16 amino acids. Between the trimmed V and J ends, which lost 4 bases and 7 bases, there was a span of 20 bases. Germline loops: CDR1 SEHNR, CDR2 FQNEAQ (reference sequence).

V and J are TRBV29-1 and TRBJ1-1; D uncertain. Trimming removed 7 bases at V and 1 base at J, with 10 bases between. The CDR3 sequence is 12 residues long. CDR1 and CDR2 from the germline V gene are SQVTM and ANQGSEA. DNA of the CDR3: TGCAGCGGGATGACGGGGAACACTGAAGCTTTCTTT. Its protein is CSGMTGNTEAFF.

The V gene is TRBV29-1, the J gene TRBJ1-1; 7 bases are a match to TRBD1. The CDR3 spans 12 residues. The trim removed 3 bases at V and 4 bases at J, leaving 2 bases unmatched. CDR1 SQVTM and CDR2 ANQGSEA come from the germline V gene. The CDR3 nucleotides are TGCAGCGTTGACTCAGGGGGCACTGAAGCTTTCTTT. It translates to CSVDSGGTEAFF.

Here the CDR3 reads CSVEDSGRSSYEQYF. DNA for the CDR3: TGCAGCGTTGAGGACAGCGGCCGCTCTTCCTACGAGCAGTACTTC. The V and J genes are TRBV29-1 and TRBJ2-7; weak D call: TRBD1 (6 bases). The CDR3 spans 15 residues. The V end was cut by 3 bases, the J end by 1 base, with 16 bases between. Germline CDR1 is SQVTM and CDR2 is ANQGSEA.

This clone was detected only a few times. The chain uses TRBV29-1 and TRBJ1-1; TRBD1 matches 9 bases. The CDR3 contains 13 residues. Germline loops: CDR1 SQVTM, CDR2 ANQGSEA. J lost 1 base, V lost 6 bases, and 3 bases had no gene match. In nucleotides, the CDR3 is TGCAGCGTGGGACAGGGTGCGAACACTGAAGCTTTCTTT. Its translation: CSVGQGANTEAFF.

Notes on this clone: The same CDR3 can be traced to other DNA sequences in this sample. This sequence joins TRBV20-1 and TRBJ2-3; D might be TRBD2 (6 bases). The CDR3 spans 11 residues. V was clipped by 5 bases and J by 6 bases, with 9 bases between them. The germline V gene has CDR1 DFQATT and CDR2 SNEGSKA (reference sequence). CDR3 sequence (DNA): TGCAGTGCTCCTGGAGGGGATACGCAGTATTTT. This translates into CSAPGGDTQYF.

The chain recombines TRBV29-1 with TRBJ2-2; D is possibly TRBD2 (5 bases). This CDR3 is 13 amino acids long. Per germline, CDR1 SQVTM and CDR2 ANQGSEA. With 5 bases removed from V and 5 bases from J, the gap between germline ends came to 12 bases. Written as DNA, the CDR3 is TGCAGCGTTTGGGTGGAGGAAACCGGGGAGCTGTTTTTT. Translated, it gives CSVWVEETGELFF.

The chain links TRBV29-1 to TRBJ1-1; weak D call: TRBD1 (5 bases). The V end was cut by 0 bases, the J end by 5 bases, with 7 bases between. Germline V gene sequence: CDR1 SQVTM, CDR2 ANQGSEA. The CDR3 has 12 amino acids. The CDR3 DNA reads as TGCAGCGTTGAAGAAGAGGGGACTGAAGCTTTCTTT. Its translation is CSVEEEGTEAFF.

This chain uses TRBV11-2 with TRBJ2-5; D possibly corresponds to TRBD1 (5 bases). Trimming took 0 bases from V and 2 from J, leaving 13 bases between them. The CDR3 is made up of 16 amino acids. Germline values: CDR1 SGHAT, CDR2 FQNNGV. Here the CDR3 reads CASSLDLDTLQETQYF. The CDR3, as DNA: TGTGCCAGCAGCTTAGATTTGGACACTTTGCAAGAGACCCAGTACTTC.

This clone showed up just once. The chain carries TRBV2 and TRBJ2-5, with D unclear. The CDR3 length is 15 residues. Trimming stripped 1 base from V and 4 bases from J, with 13 bases between. Germline CDR1 and CDR2: SNHLY and FYNNEI. The CDR3 loop reads CASSEGGQTLETQYF. The DNA for the CDR3 is TGTGCCAGCAGTGAAGGGGGTCAAACCTTAGAGACCCAGTACTTC. The whole variable domain, remainder taken from reference TRBV2 and TRBJ2-5, is EPEVTQTPSHQVTQMGQEVILRCVPISNHLYFYWYRQILGQKVEFLVSFYNNEISEKSEIFDDQFSVERPDGSNFTLKIRSTKLEDSAMYFCASSEGGQTLETQYFGPGTRLLVL.

This clone has only a few counts. The conserved phenylalanine or tryptophan normally closing the CDR3 is absent here, so this likely arose from a read error. Because the CDR3's place on the DNA is in doubt, the DNA is left out and the CDR3 is given as listed by TCRdb. The genes are TRBV10-3 and TRBJ2-2; TRBD1 is the table's D call, not checked against the DNA. Per the germline V gene, CDR1 is ENHRY and CDR2 is SYGVKD. The CDR3 is made up of 14 amino acids, end residues included. CDR3 loop: CAISESETIDRVRI.

This clone was counted between two and nine times. The rearrangement uses TRBV5-1 and TRBJ2-4; tentative D call: TRBD1 (5 bases). The germline gives CDR1 SGHRS, CDR2 YFSETQ. V lost 1 base and J 5 bases, leaving 10 bases between the germline ends. The CDR3 is 14 amino acids. In DNA form, the CDR3 reads TGCGCCAGCAGCTTGATCCAGGGCCAAAACATTCAGTACTTC. Residues: CASSLIQGQNIQYF.